Shown below are 25 T cell receptor beta chains from a single sample sequenced in a study of shared clonotypes between healthy human individuals. TCRdb keeps only in-frame clones here, not all; method: immunoSEQ multiplex PCR. Of more than 2,000,000 clones in the sample, approximately 90% were seen once. Sequenced input: naive CD4+ T cells sorted from blood. Sample subset: CD45RA+ positively selected. These receptor sequences come from a man younger than 35 in good health.

V is TRBV2 and J is TRBJ1-5, with a tentative D call TRBD1 (6 bases). Looked up from germline, CDR1 is SNHLY and CDR2 is FYNNEI. The V end lost 4 bases, the J end lost 5 bases, and 12 bases lay between the germline ends. The CDR3 length is 14 residues. The CDR3 sequence: CASSATGFDQPQHF. The CDR3 DNA follows: TGTGCCAGCAGTGCAACAGGGTTTGATCAGCCCCAGCATTTT.

The V and J genes are TRBV18 and TRBJ1-4; D remains ambiguous. From germline, CDR1 is KGHSH and CDR2 LQKENI. Deletions cut 6 bases from V and 6 bases from J, with 8 bases between. The CDR3 runs 12 residues. The CDR3 is CASSRTDEKLFF. The CDR3 region has the DNA TGTGCCAGCTCCCGGACGGATGAAAAACTGTTTTTT.

The J gene is TRBJ2-6, the V gene TRBV6-6; D may match TRBD1 or TRBD2 (5 bases each). This CDR3 has 16 amino acids. Trimming removed 2 bases at V and 4 bases at J, with 12 bases between. Germline V gene lookup returns CDR1 MNHNY and CDR2 SVGAGI (reference sequence). CDR3 nucleotides: TGTGCCAGCAGTTACCTCGGGGCGGGCGGGGCCAACGTCCTGACTTTC. This sequence encodes CASSYLGAGGANVLTF.

V and J are TRBV11-3 and TRBJ1-1, with 9 positions matching TRBD1. The CDR3 has 15 residues. CDR1 and CDR2 (germline): SGHNT, YENEEA. V shed 5 bases, J shed 0 bases, and the junction held 4 bases outside the gene matches. The CDR3 DNA follows: TGTGCCAGCAGCATGGGGACAGGGTTGAACACTGAAGCTTTCTTT. Translated, it gives CASSMGTGLNTEAFF.

V gene TRBV9 combines with J gene TRBJ2-4, with D perhaps matching TRBD2 (6 bases). The V and J ends lost 0 bases and 6 bases respectively, with 10 bases between them. The CDR3 is 14 amino acids. The germline CDR1 and CDR2 sequences are SGDLS and YYNGEE. DNA of the CDR3: TGTGCCAGCAGCGTAGGGAGGGAATCAAACATTCAGTACTTC. It is translated as CASSVGRESNIQYF.

The chain couples TRBV27 to TRBJ2-4; 9 bases line up with TRBD2. Looked up from germline, CDR1 is MNHEY and CDR2 is SMNVEV (reference sequence). Germline trimming cut 6 bases from V and 7 bases from J; bases unmatched to any gene: 10. The CDR3 spans 15 residues. CDR3 loop: CASRTGLATPNIQYF. The DNA for the CDR3 is TGTGCCAGCAGGACCGGACTAGCGACGCCTAACATTCAGTACTTC.

The V call is TRBV10-3, the J call TRBJ2-3; D may be TRBD1 or TRBD2 (6 bases each). The CDR3 extends over 13 amino acids. The V and J ends lost 8 bases and 5 bases respectively, with 14 bases between them. Germline-derived CDR1 and CDR2 are ENHRY and SYGVKD. CDR3 amino acids: CAIGGGTGDTQYF. Written as DNA, the CDR3 is TGTGCCATCGGGGGCGGGACGGGAGATACGCAGTATTTT.

J is TRBJ2-3 and V is TRBV18; perhaps TRBD1 as D (6 bases). This CDR3 is built from 19 residues. Between the trimmed V and J ends, which lost 3 bases and 5 bases, there was a span of 27 bases. Germline V gene data show CDR1 as KGHSH and CDR2 as LQKENI. The CDR3 region has the DNA TGTGCCAGCTCACCTTACCCGGGACGGGCTACAGGGACCGAAGATACGCAGTATTTT. Protein sequence: CASSPYPGRATGTEDTQYF.

This chain links TRBV11-3 with TRBJ2-3; D gene ambiguous. CDR1 and CDR2 from the germline V gene are SGHNT and YENEEA. V lost 3 bases and J 2 bases, leaving 6 bases between the germline ends. The CDR3 consists of 13 residues. The CDR3 DNA follows: TGTGCCAGCAGCTTCTATCACACAGATACGCAGTATTTT. This translates into CASSFYHTDTQYF.

This sequence joins TRBV28 and TRBJ2-1, with a possible D match to TRBD1 (6 bases). Germline V CDR1 and CDR2: MDHEN, SYDVKM. The CDR3 covers 12 residues. Trimming took 8 bases from V and 9 from J, leaving 14 bases between them. CDR3 nucleotide sequence: TGTGCCAGCGGCGCAGGGGTCGGTGAGCAGTTCTTC. As protein: CASGAGVGEQFF.

In DNA, the CDR3 is TGTGCCATCAGGCCCGGGACAGGGATTTTCAATGAGCAGTTCTTC. Translated, it gives CAIRPGTGIFNEQFF. The chain combines TRBV10-3 with TRBJ2-1, with 9 bases fitting TRBD1. This CDR3 has 15 amino acids. V trimming: 6 bases; J trimming: 6 bases; junction bases outside the gene matches: 9. CDR1 and CDR2 from the germline V gene are ENHRY and SYGVKD.

The rearrangement uses TRBV5-4 and TRBJ1-2, with D hard to call. The V and J ends lost 5 bases and 5 bases respectively, with 16 bases between them. The CDR3 extends over 14 amino acids. Germline V gives CDR1 SGHNT, CDR2 YYREEE (reference sequence). CDR3 coding DNA: TGTGCCAGCAGTCCGGCCGCTGCACTATATGGCTACACCTTC. It translates to CASSPAAALYGYTF.

This chain connects TRBV28 to TRBJ1-2; D might be TRBD1 (6 bases). Trimming took 6 bases from V and 4 from J, leaving 9 bases between them. The CDR3 spans 12 residues. The germline CDR1 and CDR2 sequences are MDHEN and SYDVKM. In nucleotides, the CDR3 is TGTGCCAGCAGCGAGACAGGCTATGGCTACACCTTC. As protein: CASSETGYGYTF.

The V gene is TRBV19, the J gene TRBJ2-2, with D perhaps TRBD1 (6 bases). CDR3 size: 15 residues. V was clipped by 2 bases and J by 6 bases, with 13 bases between them. The germline V gene has CDR1 LNHDA and CDR2 SQIVND (reference sequence). The CDR3 sequence is CASSIQGSDSGELFF. The CDR3 region has the DNA TGTGCCAGTAGTATACAGGGGTCGGATTCCGGGGAGCTGTTTTTT.

The CDR3 nucleotides read TGTGCCAGCAGTTTACCAATGGGGCGCGGGTATGGCTACACCTTC. It specifies CASSLPMGRGYGYTF. V is TRBV28 and J is TRBJ1-2; D may be TRBD1 (5 bases). Trimming stripped 2 bases from V and 5 bases from J, with 15 bases between. Germline V gene data show CDR1 as MDHEN and CDR2 as SYDVKM. CDR3 length: 15 amino acids.

The gene calls are TRBV27 and TRBJ1-6; 7 bases match TRBD1. CDR3 length equals 20 residues. CDR1 is MNHEY and CDR2 is SMNVEV in the germline V gene (reference sequence). The J segment lost 0 bases and the V segment lost 6 bases, leaving 17 bases of the junction unmatched. The CDR3 loop is CASSPRTGRFKSSYNSPLHF. For the CDR3, the DNA is TGTGCCAGCAGCCCGCGGACAGGTCGCTTTAAGAGCTCCTATAATTCACCCCTCCACTTT.

The CDR3 spells CASTSLETQYF. CDR3 bases: TGTGCCAGCACCTCCCTCGAGACCCAGTACTTC. The gene calls are TRBV7-2 and TRBJ2-5, with D unresolved. The germline gives CDR1 SGHTA, CDR2 FQGNSA. The CDR3 is 11 residues long. V dropped 7 bases and J dropped 5 bases, with 8 bases sitting between them.

The chain is built from TRBV11-2 and TRBJ2-1; TRBD2 might be the D (5 bases). The CDR3 is made up of 15 amino acids. Germline V gene lookup returns CDR1 SGHAT and CDR2 FQNNGV. V shed 5 bases and J shed 7 bases, with 18 bases lying between them. CDR3 coding DNA: TGTGCCAGCAGCCCCCCACGGGCCCCGGGGAATGAGCAGTTCTTC. Its translation: CASSPPRAPGNEQFF.

The count of this clone is one. The CDR3 DNA sequence: TGCGCCAGCAGTGAGTCGACTAGTGACGAGCAGTACTTC. Encoded protein: CASSESTSDEQYF. The chain is built from TRBV10-2 and TRBJ2-7, with D tentatively TRBD2 (6 bases). Trimming took off 0 bases at V and 5 bases at J, with 8 bases between the two ends. The CDR3 is made up of 13 amino acids. Germline loops: CDR1 WSHSY, CDR2 SAAADI.

The chain joins TRBV6-1 to TRBJ2-6, with a tentative D call TRBD1 (6 bases). Germline V lookup: CDR1 MNHNS, CDR2 SASEGT. Trimming shortened V by 4 bases and J by 0 bases, and 16 bases separated the two germline ends. This CDR3 comprises 18 residues. CDR3 sequence: CASSGSSTGISGANVLTF. DNA of the CDR3: TGTGCCAGCAGTGGGAGTTCTACAGGGATCTCTGGGGCCAACGTCCTGACTTTC.

The V gene is TRBV14, the J gene TRBJ1-6, with TRBD1 identical over 7 bases. V was clipped by 4 bases and J by 8 bases; unmatched bases: 11. The CDR3 has 16 residues. Looked up from germline, CDR1 is SGHDN and CDR2 is FVKESK. Here the CDR3 reads CASSPRGGTVDSPLHF. The CDR3 bases are TGTGCCAGCAGCCCTCGAGGAGGGACAGTGGATTCACCCCTCCACTTT.

This clone has only one observation. The rearrangement uses TRBV9 and TRBJ2-2; tentative D call: TRBD1 (5 bases). Germline lookup yields CDR1 SGDLS and CDR2 YYNGEE. V dropped 4 bases and J dropped 6 bases, with 10 bases sitting between them. The CDR3 consists of 13 residues. The CDR3 is CASSTPGSGELFF. The CDR3, as DNA: TGTGCCAGCAGCACCCCAGGGTCCGGGGAGCTGTTTTTT.

This chain connects TRBV19 to TRBJ1-1, with 8 bases lining up with TRBD1. The germline CDR1 and CDR2 sequences are LNHDA and SQIVND (reference sequence). Trimming removed 5 bases from V and 7 bases from J; junction bases left unmatched: 12. The CDR3 loop spans 15 amino acids. CDR3: CASSDSGGALGEAFF. In DNA form, the CDR3 reads TGTGCCAGTAGTGACTCAGGGGGCGCATTAGGTGAAGCTTTCTTT.

This sequence joins TRBV6-5 and TRBJ1-2; D gene uncertain. V lost 5 bases and J 6 bases, leaving 10 bases between the germline ends. Germline CDR1 is MNHEY and CDR2 is SVGAGI. This CDR3 is 12 amino acids long. The CDR3: CASSPRNNGYTF. The CDR3 nucleotides read TGTGCCAGCAGTCCCCGGAATAATGGCTACACCTTC.

This clone was counted once. The junction departs from the called germline gene at one end, perhaps through a read error. The genes are TRBV6-1 and TRBJ2-1, with 10 positions matching TRBD2. Germline assignment: CDR1 MNHNS and CDR2 SASEGT. The CDR3 is 15 residues long. The CDR3 reads CASREAGGGDNEQFF. CDR3 nucleotides: TGTGCCAGCAGAGAAGCGGGAGGGGGAGACAATGAGCAGTTCTTC.